Listed below are T cell receptor beta chains from one sample, sequenced in a study of OX40 agonist ivuxolimab in advanced cancers. Generated by immunoSEQ multiplex PCR, the TCRdb table keeps only in-frame clones and is missing some. The sample yields approximately 23,000 clones, around four fifths seen once. The source was CD4+ or CD8+ T cells sorted from blood, collected in a trial of the OX40 agonist ivuxolimab. These receptors all stem from an adult with an advanced solid tumor such as melanoma, head and neck, liver or kidney cancer. Each CDR3 is given with its conserved first and last residue. The order of the fields is V gene, clone size, J gene, D gene, CDR3 DNA, CDR3 protein. D genes are given only for firm matches. The size of a clone is reported for some rows only, either as once, few or many, or as a class for expanded clones.

v_gene: TRBV5-6; abundance: few; j_gene: TRBJ2-5; d_gene: NA; CDR3nt: TGTGCCAGCAGCCATATACAGAGCATTCAAGAGACCCAGTACTTC; CDR3aa: CASSHIQSIQETQYF
v_gene: TRBV19; abundance: NA; j_gene: TRBJ2-7; d_gene: TRBD1; CDR3nt: TGTGCCAGTAGTGGAGGGACAGGGGGAATCTACGAGCAGTACTTC; CDR3aa: CASSGGTGGIYEQYF
v_gene: TRBV5-6; abundance: NA; j_gene: TRBJ1-1; d_gene: NA; CDR3nt: TGTGCCAGCATCGCCCCAGACGGCTTTGAAGCTTTCTTT; CDR3aa: CASIAPDGFEAFF
v_gene: TRBV12-5; abundance: NA; j_gene: TRBJ1-2; d_gene: NA; CDR3nt: TGTGCTAGTGGTTTCCCTTCCTCCTATGGCTACACCTTC; CDR3aa: CASGFPSSYGYTF
v_gene: TRBV23-1; abundance: NA; j_gene: TRBJ1-6; d_gene: NA; CDR3nt: TGCGCCAGCAGTCACCGGGGTTTCAGCCGGATATTTTCACCCCTCCACTTT; CDR3aa: CASSHRGFSRIFSPLHF
v_gene: TRBV7-6; abundance: NA; j_gene: TRBJ2-1; d_gene: NA; CDR3nt: TGTGCCAGCAGCGCTGTTGACGGCCCCCGGTTGGAGTTCTTC; CDR3aa: CASSAVDGPRLEFF
v_gene: TRBV19; abundance: few; j_gene: TRBJ2-2; d_gene: TRBD2; CDR3nt: TGTGCCAGTAGTACTAGCGGGGTGTACACCGGGGAGCTGTTTTTT; CDR3aa: CASSTSGVYTGELFF
v_gene: TRBV15; abundance: NA; j_gene: TRBJ2-3; d_gene: NA; CDR3nt: TGTGCCACCAGTCCCGGGCAGAATCTACTCACAGATACGCAGTATTTT; CDR3aa: CATSPGQNLLTDTQYF
v_gene: TRBV6-6; abundance: NA; j_gene: TRBJ1-2; d_gene: NA; CDR3nt: TGTGCCAGCAGTCTCAGGACAGCTGGCTACACCTTC; CDR3aa: CASSLRTAGYTF
v_gene: TRBV11-3; abundance: NA; j_gene: TRBJ2-1; d_gene: TRBD1; CDR3nt: TGTGCCAGCAGCTCCGGGACAGGGGTGAATGAGCAGTTCTTC; CDR3aa: CASSSGTGVNEQFF
v_gene: TRBV28; abundance: NA; j_gene: TRBJ2-7; d_gene: NA; CDR3nt: TGTGCCAGCAGTTTGCGCCAGGCGTCCTACGAGCAGTACTTC; CDR3aa: CASSLRQASYEQYF
v_gene: TRBV14; abundance: NA; j_gene: TRBJ1-2; d_gene: TRBD1; CDR3nt: TGTGCCAGCAGCCGACCTGGGACAGGCGGCTATGGCTACACCTTC; CDR3aa: CASSRPGTGGYGYTF
v_gene: TRBV27; abundance: NA; j_gene: TRBJ2-7; d_gene: NA; CDR3nt: TGTGCCAGCAGTTTCTCGGGCCACGAGCAGTACTTC; CDR3aa: CASSFSGHEQYF
v_gene: TRBV5-1; abundance: NA; j_gene: TRBJ1-1; d_gene: NA; CDR3nt: TGCGCCAGCAGCTTGGGGGGATCATTCTCAGTAACTGAAGCTTTCTTT; CDR3aa: CASSLGGSFSVTEAFF
v_gene: TRBV27; abundance: NA; j_gene: TRBJ2-3; d_gene: NA; CDR3nt: TGTGCCAGCAGTCCTAGCACAGATACGCAGTATTTT; CDR3aa: CASSPSTDTQYF
v_gene: TRBV27; abundance: NA; j_gene: TRBJ1-2; d_gene: NA; CDR3nt: TGTGCCAGCAGTTTTGGCAGGGTTAACTATGGCTACACCTTC; CDR3aa: CASSFGRVNYGYTF
v_gene: TRBV27; abundance: NA; j_gene: TRBJ1-1; d_gene: NA; CDR3nt: TGTGCCAGCAGTTTCGGGCGGATGAACACTGAAGCTTTCTTT; CDR3aa: CASSFGRMNTEAFF
v_gene: TRBV7-3; abundance: NA; j_gene: TRBJ2-3; d_gene: NA; CDR3nt: TGTGCCAGCAGCTCGACAGGTGGGGCAGATACGCAGTATTTT; CDR3aa: CASSSTGGADTQYF
v_gene: TRBV7-9; abundance: NA; j_gene: TRBJ2-7; d_gene: NA; CDR3nt: TGTGCCAGCAGCTTGGGACAAAGCGAGCAGTACTTC; CDR3aa: CASSLGQSEQYF
v_gene: TRBV29-1; abundance: NA; j_gene: TRBJ1-6; d_gene: TRBD1; CDR3nt: TGCAGCGTTGAAGATGGGGAACAGGGGGTAGGGGGTTCACCCCTCCACTTT; CDR3aa: CSVEDGEQGVGGSPLHF
v_gene: TRBV7-9; abundance: NA; j_gene: TRBJ1-2; d_gene: TRBD1; CDR3nt: TGTGCCACCCGACAGGGGGTTAACTATGGCTACACCTTC; CDR3aa: CATRQGVNYGYTF
v_gene: TRBV25-1; abundance: NA; j_gene: TRBJ2-1; d_gene: TRBD2; CDR3nt: TGTGCCAATAGCGGGGGGGCAATTGAGCAGTTCTTC; CDR3aa: CANSGGAIEQFF
v_gene: TRBV4-2; abundance: NA; j_gene: TRBJ1-1; d_gene: NA; CDR3nt: TGTGCCAGCAGCCAAGAGATGGCAGAGAACACTGAAGCTTTCTTT; CDR3aa: CASSQEMAENTEAFF
v_gene: TRBV5-5; abundance: few; j_gene: TRBJ1-4; d_gene: NA; CDR3nt: TGTGCCAGCAGCTTTGGGGGATCAAATGAAAAACTGTTTTTT; CDR3aa: CASSFGGSNEKLFF
v_gene: TRBV27; abundance: NA; j_gene: TRBJ1-1; d_gene: NA; CDR3nt: TGTGCCAGCAGTCCACTAAGTTTTTTCGGGACACTAAACACTGAAGCTTTCTTT; CDR3aa: CASSPLSFFGTLNTEAFF
v_gene: TRBV9; abundance: NA; j_gene: TRBJ1-4; d_gene: NA; CDR3nt: TGTGCCAGCAGCCCGCATAAGGCGACTAATGAAAAACTGTTTTTT; CDR3aa: CASSPHKATNEKLFF
v_gene: TRBV18; abundance: NA; j_gene: TRBJ2-5; d_gene: TRBD1; CDR3nt: TGTGCCAGCTCACCGACAGGGAGTGGAGAGACCCAGTACTTC; CDR3aa: CASSPTGSGETQYF
v_gene: TRBV11-1; abundance: NA; j_gene: TRBJ2-7; d_gene: NA; CDR3nt: TGTGCCAGCAGCTTAATGGGGCAGGACCCCTACGAGCAGTACTTC; CDR3aa: CASSLMGQDPYEQYF
v_gene: TRBV9; abundance: NA; j_gene: TRBJ2-5; d_gene: TRBD1; CDR3nt: TGTGCCAGCAGCGACCGGGACAGGGCCTTCCAAGAGACCCAGTACTTC; CDR3aa: CASSDRDRAFQETQYF
v_gene: TRBV19; abundance: NA; j_gene: TRBJ1-1; d_gene: NA; CDR3nt: TGTGCCAGTAGTATGGGTGGGAACAGTGAAGCTTTCTTT; CDR3aa: CASSMGGNSEAFF
v_gene: TRBV7-6; abundance: NA; j_gene: TRBJ2-3; d_gene: TRBD2; CDR3nt: TGTGCCAGCAGCCAGACTAGCGGGGCAACAGATACGCAGTATTTT; CDR3aa: CASSQTSGATDTQYF
v_gene: TRBV19; abundance: NA; j_gene: TRBJ2-7; d_gene: TRBD1; CDR3nt: TGTGCCAGTAGTATGGGGACAGCGGACTACGAGCAGTACTTC; CDR3aa: CASSMGTADYEQYF
v_gene: TRBV25-1; abundance: NA; j_gene: TRBJ1-3; d_gene: NA; CDR3nt: TGTGCCAGCAGTCAAGGGTCTTCTGGAAACACCATATATTTT; CDR3aa: CASSQGSSGNTIYF
v_gene: TRBV4-2; abundance: NA; j_gene: TRBJ2-7; d_gene: TRBD1; CDR3nt: TGTGCCAGCAGCTGGACAGGGACCTACGAGCAGTACTTC; CDR3aa: CASSWTGTYEQYF
v_gene: TRBV29-1; abundance: NA; j_gene: TRBJ2-1; d_gene: NA; CDR3nt: TGCAGCGTTAGTCTGGGACTCTCCTACAATGAGCAGTTCTTC; CDR3aa: CSVSLGLSYNEQFF
v_gene: TRBV19; abundance: once; j_gene: TRBJ1-5; d_gene: NA; CDR3nt: TGTGCCAGTAGTATGCAAGGGGCTAGCAATCAGCCCCAGCATTTT; CDR3aa: CASSMQGASNQPQHF
v_gene: TRBV27; abundance: NA; j_gene: TRBJ2-3; d_gene: NA; CDR3nt: TGTGCCAGCAGTTTGGGGCTCGGCACAGATACGCAGTATTTT; CDR3aa: CASSLGLGTDTQYF
v_gene: TRBV28; abundance: NA; j_gene: TRBJ2-7; d_gene: NA; CDR3nt: TGTGCCACCGAAGGGGGGCCCGAGCAGTACTTC; CDR3aa: CATEGGPEQYF
v_gene: TRBV5-6; abundance: many; j_gene: TRBJ1-6; d_gene: TRBD1; CDR3nt: TGTGCCAGCAGCGCCGACAGGGGCTATAATTCACCCCTCCACTTT; CDR3aa: CASSADRGYNSPLHF
v_gene: TRBV5-5; abundance: few; j_gene: TRBJ1-1; d_gene: NA; CDR3nt: TGTGCCAGCAGCTTGGGCCCCGGGGGTATAACTGAAGCTTTCTTT; CDR3aa: CASSLGPGGITEAFF
v_gene: TRBV6-6; abundance: NA; j_gene: TRBJ1-2; d_gene: NA; CDR3nt: TGTGCCAGCAGTGATTCAGAGGTCTTC; CDR3aa: CASSDSEVF
v_gene: TRBV29-1; abundance: NA; j_gene: TRBJ2-7; d_gene: TRBD1; CDR3nt: TGCAGCGTTGGACAGGGGCTCGTCTACGAGCAGTACTTC; CDR3aa: CSVGQGLVYEQYF
v_gene: TRBV25-1; abundance: NA; j_gene: TRBJ1-2; d_gene: NA; CDR3nt: TGTGCCAGCAGTGAGGCGGTCCCCCTGCATGGCTACACCTTC; CDR3aa: CASSEAVPLHGYTF
v_gene: TRBV29-1; abundance: NA; j_gene: TRBJ2-1; d_gene: NA; CDR3nt: TGCAGCGTTCCCGGGACTCCGGTGGTCAATGAGCAGTTCTTC; CDR3aa: CSVPGTPVVNEQFF
v_gene: TRBV6-1; abundance: NA; j_gene: TRBJ1-4; d_gene: NA; CDR3nt: TGTGCCAGCAGTGAAGTGCTCACCCGGGATGAAAAACTGTTTTTT; CDR3aa: CASSEVLTRDEKLFF
v_gene: TRBV19; abundance: NA; j_gene: TRBJ2-2; d_gene: NA; CDR3nt: TGTGCCAGCAAATCTGGGGAGCTGTTTTTT; CDR3aa: CASKSGELFF
v_gene: TRBV4-3; abundance: NA; j_gene: TRBJ2-7; d_gene: NA; CDR3nt: TGCGCCAGCAGCCAAGATTGGGCGGGGAATGCCAACGAGCAGTACTTC; CDR3aa: CASSQDWAGNANEQYF
v_gene: TRBV28; abundance: NA; j_gene: TRBJ1-5; d_gene: NA; CDR3nt: TGTGCCAGCAGTTTACGGTCCTATAGCAATCAGCCCCAGCATTTT; CDR3aa: CASSLRSYSNQPQHF
v_gene: TRBV2; abundance: once; j_gene: TRBJ1-2; d_gene: NA; CDR3nt: TGTGCCAGCAGCGCGGGCCTCGGGAGTGATGGCTACACCTTC; CDR3aa: CASSAGLGSDGYTF
v_gene: TRBV6-6; abundance: NA; j_gene: TRBJ2-2; d_gene: TRBD2; CDR3nt: TGTGCCAGCAGTTATCAAGCGGGGGGCACCGGGGAGCTGTTTTTT; CDR3aa: CASSYQAGGTGELFF
v_gene: TRBV28; abundance: NA; j_gene: TRBJ1-1; d_gene: TRBD1; CDR3nt: TGTGCCAGCACCGAGACAGGGGGCTTGGGGAACACTGAAGCTTTCTTT; CDR3aa: CASTETGGLGNTEAFF
v_gene: TRBV19; abundance: NA; j_gene: TRBJ1-1; d_gene: NA; CDR3nt: TGTGCCAGTAGTATTGGAGCGACTGAAGCTTTCTTT; CDR3aa: CASSIGATEAFF
v_gene: TRBV18; abundance: NA; j_gene: TRBJ2-7; d_gene: NA; CDR3nt: TGTGCCAGCTCACCAAGTCTGAGTTACGAGCAGTACTTC; CDR3aa: CASSPSLSYEQYF
v_gene: TRBV25-1; abundance: NA; j_gene: TRBJ1-3; d_gene: NA; CDR3nt: TGTGCCAGCAGTGAACGGACGTTTGGGGACACCATATATTTT; CDR3aa: CASSERTFGDTIYF